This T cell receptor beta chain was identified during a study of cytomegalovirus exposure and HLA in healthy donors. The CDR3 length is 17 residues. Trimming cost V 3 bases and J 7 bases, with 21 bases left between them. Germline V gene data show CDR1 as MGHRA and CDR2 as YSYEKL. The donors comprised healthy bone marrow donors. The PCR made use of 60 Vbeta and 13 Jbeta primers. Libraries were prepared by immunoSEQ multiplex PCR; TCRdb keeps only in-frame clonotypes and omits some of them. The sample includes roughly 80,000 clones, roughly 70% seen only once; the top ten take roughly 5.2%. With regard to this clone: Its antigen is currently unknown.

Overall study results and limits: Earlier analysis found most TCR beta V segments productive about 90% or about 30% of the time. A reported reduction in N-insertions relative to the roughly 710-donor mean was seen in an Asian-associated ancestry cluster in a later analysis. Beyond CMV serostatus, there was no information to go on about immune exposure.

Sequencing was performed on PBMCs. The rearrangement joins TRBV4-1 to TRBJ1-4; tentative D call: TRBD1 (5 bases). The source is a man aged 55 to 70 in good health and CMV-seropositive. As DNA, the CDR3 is TGCGCCAGCAGCCACCTCCCGGACGGGTTGGGGGGTGAAAAACTGTTTTTT. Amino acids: CASSHLPDGLGGEKLFF.